The 31 T cell receptor beta chains below were found in one sample sequenced in a study of human T cells and chemical hapten exposure. TCRdb independently ran MiXCR on the RACE reads; one entry per CDR3 protein. Among about 64,000 distinct CDR3 sequences listed, 11% were seen once. Time point described: pre-sensitization, week 0. Treatment indicated: therapeutic diphenylcyclopropenone sensitization with weekly scalp DPC. The sequencing used whole blood, collected in connection with sensitization to the hapten diphenylcyclopropenone (DPC). The receptors were sampled from a woman aged 40 to 50 with alopecia areata. Some clones in this sample may be carry-over from other donors' samples.

This clonotype has more than one count but fewer than ten. V is TRBV29-1 and J is TRBJ1-1; D is ambiguous. CDR1 and CDR2 (germline): SQVTM, ANQGSEA. The CDR3 length is 13 residues. V lost 7 bases and J 5 bases, leaving 17 bases between the germline ends. CDR3 region: CSAKRPPSTEAFF. For the CDR3, the DNA is TGCAGCGCCAAAAGACCTCCCAGTACTGAAGCTTTCTTT.

The genes are TRBV7-2 and TRBJ1-1; D gene ambiguous. The CDR3 covers 13 residues. With 1 base removed from V and 7 bases from J, the gap between germline ends came to 10 bases. Germline V lookup: CDR1 SGHTA, CDR2 FQGNSA. CDR3 sequence (DNA): TGTGCCAGCAGCTTAGTTAGGGTCGGTGAAGCTTTCTTT. Residues: CASSLVRVGEAFF.

This clonotype was found a few times. This sequence joins TRBV10-3 and TRBJ2-2, with TRBD1 as a possible D gene (6 bases). The CDR3 extends over 15 amino acids. Germline-derived CDR1 and CDR2 are ENHRY and SYGVKD. V shed 4 bases and J shed 1 base, with 10 bases lying between them. The CDR3 sequence: CAISAGTRNTGELFF. The CDR3 DNA reads TGTGCCATCAGTGCGGGGACACGGAACACCGGGGAGCTGTTTTTT.

The table lists this clonotype with many counts. The rearrangement joins TRBV12-3 or TRBV12-4 to TRBJ1-1; D is undetermined. V lost 7 bases, J lost 5 bases, and 14 bases lay in between. This CDR3 is 13 amino acids long. The CDR3 coding sequence is TGTGCCAGCAATCCGGGCGGTGAGACTGAAGCTTTCTTT. Amino acid sequence: CASNPGGETEAFF.

The chain has TRBV24-1 and TRBJ2-5; 10 nucleotides agree with TRBD2. V lost 3 bases to trimming and J lost 6 bases; unmatched junction nucleotides: 15. The CDR3 loop spans 18 amino acids. From germline, CDR1 is KGHDR and CDR2 SFDVKD. Written as DNA, the CDR3 is TGTGCCACCAGTGATCCCCTCGGCGGCCTAGCGGGAGCCCAGACCCAGTACTTC. It specifies CATSDPLGGLAGAQTQYF.

In the case of this clonotype: Since a much larger clone is just one base distant, this may be a read error. Likely a read error: the CDR3 ends without its conserved phenylalanine or tryptophan. V and J are TRBV20-1 and TRBJ1-4; no clear D gene. V was cut by 6 bases and J by 3 bases, with 2 bases left in between. Germline assignment: CDR1 DFQATT and CDR2 SNEGSKA (reference sequence). The CDR3 totals 10 residues. The CDR3 DNA is TGCAGTGCCTCTAATGAAAAACTGTTTCTT. Translated, it gives CSASNEKLFL.

Ten or more counts support this clonotype. The rearrangement uses TRBV11-2 and TRBJ2-5; 9 nucleotides align to TRBD2. The germline V gene encodes CDR1 SGHAT and CDR2 FQNNGV. This CDR3 region has 15 residues. The J segment lost 4 bases and the V segment lost 5 bases, leaving 8 bases of the junction unmatched. CDR3 sequence: CASSLVAGEPETQYF. The CDR3, as DNA: TGTGCCAGCAGCCTAGTAGCGGGAGAGCCAGAGACCCAGTACTTC.

This clonotype occurred many times. DNA of the CDR3: TGTGCCAGCAGCCACCCAACACAGCCCCCGGGGGAGCAGTACTTC. Protein sequence: CASSHPTQPPGEQYF. This chain uses TRBV4-2 with TRBJ2-7; D is perhaps TRBD2 (5 bases). The CDR3 spans 15 residues. Trimming took off 3 bases at V and 7 bases at J, with 19 bases between the two ends. Germline V lookup: CDR1 LGHNA, CDR2 YNFKEQ.

The table lists this clonotype with many counts. The gene calls are TRBV2 and TRBJ1-1; 7 positions agree with TRBD1. Looked up from germline, CDR1 is SNHLY and CDR2 is FYNNEI. CDR3 length: 16 residues. Trimming cost V 2 bases and J 1 base; bases outside gene matches: 7. The CDR3 here is CASSEPTGYRNTEAFF. CDR3 sequence (DNA): TGTGCCAGCAGTGAACCGACAGGGTACAGGAACACTGAAGCTTTCTTT.

The sample holds many counts of this clonotype. This rearrangement joins TRBV3-1 to TRBJ1-2; no reliable D call. This CDR3 contains 11 residues. V lost 2 bases to trimming and J lost 6 bases, with 4 bases between them. The V gene's germline CDR1 is LGHDT and CDR2 YNNKEL (reference sequence). The CDR3 sequence: CASSQLNGYTF. For the CDR3, the DNA is TGTGCCAGCAGCCAATTGAATGGCTACACCTTC. The whole variable domain, remainder taken from reference TRBV3-1 and TRBJ1-2, is DTAVSQTPKYLVTQMGNDKSIKCEQNLGHDTMYWYKQDSKKFLKIMFSYNNKELIINETVPNRFSPKSPDKAHLNLHINSLELGDSAVYFCASSQLNGYTFGSGTRLTVV.

The chain employs TRBV4-3 and TRBJ2-2, with D possibly TRBD1 on 6 matching bases. V was pared by 4 bases and J by 6 bases, with 15 bases between. The germline CDR1 and CDR2 sequences are LGHNA and YSLEER. The CDR3 consists of 15 residues. CDR3 in DNA: TGCGCCAGCAGCCCTAGTGGCTGGGGGCCCGGGGAGCTGTTTTTT. Protein sequence: CASSPSGWGPGELFF.

This clonotype was picked up many times. V usage is TRBV29-1 and J usage is TRBJ2-1; 13 bases match TRBD2. V was clipped by 7 bases and J by 5 bases; unmatched bases: 5. The CDR3 totals 14 residues. Germline CDR1 is SQVTM and CDR2 is ANQGSEA. CDR3 DNA: TGCAGCGCGGGGGGACTAGCGGGGCACAATGAGCAGTTCTTC. This encodes CSAGGLAGHNEQFF.

Ten or more counts support this clonotype. The genes are TRBV19 and TRBJ2-5; TRBD1 matches 7 bases. Per the germline V gene, CDR1 is LNHDA and CDR2 is SQIVND (reference sequence). The CDR3 has 17 residues. V was clipped by 4 bases and J by 1 base; unmatched bases: 12. CDR3 region: CASSRLRDRGFQETQYF. The CDR3 DNA sequence: TGTGCCAGTAGTAGATTAAGGGACAGAGGATTCCAAGAGACCCAGTACTTC.

This clonotype turned up a few times. The V gene is TRBV15, the J gene TRBJ2-7; tentatively, D is TRBD1 (5 bases). V shed 0 bases and J shed 5 bases, with 8 bases lying between them. Germline V gives CDR1 LNHNV, CDR2 YYDKDF (reference sequence). The CDR3 has 13 residues. CDR3 sequence: CATSRDPRDEQYF. The CDR3 DNA follows: TGTGCCACCAGCAGAGATCCCAGGGACGAGCAGTACTTC. The variable domain in full, completed from reference TRBV15 and TRBJ2-7, reads DAMVIQNPRYQVTQFGKPVTLSCSQTLNHNVMYWYQQKSSQAPKLLFHYYDKDFNNEADTPDNFQSRRPNTSFCFLDIRSPGLGDTAMYLCATSRDPRDEQYFGPGTRLTVT.

This clonotype was found a few times. V and J are TRBV29-1 and TRBJ1-1; D not resolved. The CDR3 is 11 amino acids. The germline V and J ends were trimmed by 4 bases and 10 bases, with 13 bases remaining between them. CDR1 SQVTM and CDR2 ANQGSEA come from the germline V gene. The CDR3 protein is CSVVSTIRAFF. The CDR3 DNA reads as TGCAGCGTTGTATCGACGATTCGAGCTTTCTTT. Based on the CDR3 plus reference TRBV29-1 and TRBJ1-1, the full variable domain is SAVISQKPSRDICQRGTSLTIQCQVDSQVTMMFWYRQQPGQSLTLIATANQGSEATYESGFVIDKFPISRPNLTFSTLTVSNMSPEDSSIYLCSVVSTIRAFFGQGTRLTVV.

This clonotype was detected many times. J is TRBJ2-3 and V is TRBV11-2; tentatively, D is TRBD2 (6 bases). CDR3 length equals 15 residues. The germline V gene has CDR1 SGHAT and CDR2 FQNNGV. The ends were cut back, 1 base at V and 1 base at J, with 9 bases in the middle. The CDR3 protein is CASSLVGRGTDTQYF. CDR3 coding DNA: TGTGCCAGCAGCTTAGTCGGGAGAGGCACAGATACGCAGTATTTT.

This clonotype was counted a few times. The rearrangement links TRBV5-8 to TRBJ1-3, with 7 bases aligning to TRBD1. The CDR3 covers 15 residues. The junction had 7 bases not matched to a gene; V was cut back by 4 bases and J by 3 bases. CDR1 and CDR2 from the germline V gene are SGHTS and YDEGEE. CDR3 DNA sequence: TGTGCCAGCAGCCCTATCAGGGGGTTTGGAAACACCATATATTTT. This gives the protein CASSPIRGFGNTIYF.

This clonotype was counted ten times or more. In DNA form, the CDR3 reads TGTGCCAGCAGTACCCAGGGTTCTGGGGCCAACGTCCTGACTTTC. Translation gives CASSTQGSGANVLTF. V usage is TRBV6-2 or TRBV6-3 and J usage is TRBJ2-6; possibly TRBD1 for D (5 bases). In germline, CDR1 is MNHEY, CDR2 SVGEGT. V gave up 5 bases and J gave up 1 base, with 9 bases separating them. The CDR3 is 15 residues long.

The DNA for the CDR3 is TGTGCCACCAGTGATTTCACCGGTGGAATTGAGCAGTTCTTC. Amino acids: CATSDFTGGIEQFF. The J gene is TRBJ2-1, the V gene TRBV24-1; D gene unclear. V was shortened by 1 base and J by 9 bases, with 12 bases between the two germline ends. Germline CDR1 and CDR2: KGHDR and SFDVKD. The CDR3 consists of 14 residues.

This clonotype was picked up a small number of times. The rearrangement links TRBV5-1 to TRBJ2-1; 11 positions agree with TRBD2. Germline V gene data show CDR1 as SGHRS and CDR2 as YFSETQ. This CDR3 has 18 residues. J was trimmed by 2 bases and V by 4 bases; bases with no gene match: 11. The CDR3 loop reads CASSKGLAVTAPYNEQFF. Written as DNA, the CDR3 is TGCGCCAGCAGCAAGGGACTAGCGGTCACAGCCCCCTACAATGAGCAGTTCTTC.

The rearrangement uses TRBV7-2 and TRBJ2-1; 14 bases align to TRBD2. CDR3 length: 17 residues. The germline V gene has CDR1 SGHTA and CDR2 FQGNSA. The trim removed 5 bases at V and 9 bases at J, leaving 12 bases unmatched. The chain's CDR3 is CASSPGTSGSLDSEQFF. The CDR3 DNA is TGTGCCAGCAGCCCGGGGACTAGCGGGAGTCTAGATAGTGAGCAGTTCTTC.

This clonotype was recorded many times. The chain carries TRBV4-2 and TRBJ2-7, with TRBD2 matching over 7 bases. After removal of 0 bases from V and 4 bases from J, the junction contained 9 bases not matched to a gene. This CDR3 is built from 16 residues. Germline assignment: CDR1 LGHNA and CDR2 YNFKEQ. The CDR3 DNA sequence: TGTGCCAGCAGCCAAGATGGCCAGCGGGGCACTTACGAGCAGTACTTC. It encodes CASSQDGQRGTYEQYF.

The sample holds many counts of this clonotype. CDR3 DNA sequence: TGTGCCAGCAGCCAATATAACAGATTCTCCTACAATGAGCAGTTCTTC. Translated: CASSQYNRFSYNEQFF. V and J are TRBV14 and TRBJ2-1; no clear D gene. The V gene's germline CDR1 is SGHDN and CDR2 FVKESK. This CDR3 region has 16 residues. V lost 2 bases and J lost 0, with 11 bases in between.

This clonotype was counted a few times. This chain connects TRBV4-1 to TRBJ2-7; D ambiguous. Germline V lookup: CDR1 MGHRA, CDR2 YSYEKL. The CDR3 contains 13 residues. V was clipped by 4 bases and J by 2 bases, with 9 bases between them. The CDR3 loop reads CASSPSPAYEQYF. The CDR3 DNA reads TGCGCCAGCAGCCCATCCCCGGCCTACGAGCAGTACTTC.

The V gene is TRBV4-2, the J gene TRBJ2-5; 8 nucleotides agree with TRBD2. CDR3 length equals 16 residues. The junction had 8 bases not matched to a gene; V was cut back by 3 bases and J by 2 bases. Germline V gene lookup returns CDR1 LGHNA and CDR2 YNFKEQ. CDR3 in DNA: TGTGCCAGCAGCCAGCGATCCACTAGCGGACAAGAGACCCAGTACTTC. Translation: CASSQRSTSGQETQYF.

At least ten counts were recorded for this clonotype. The chain joins TRBV19 to TRBJ2-4, with no clear D. The V and J ends lost 3 bases and 1 base respectively, with 7 bases between them. CDR1 LNHDA and CDR2 SQIVND come from the germline V gene (reference sequence). The CDR3 is 14 residues long. CDR3 DNA: TGTGCCAGTAGTATTTCGATTGCCAAAAACATTCAGTACTTC. This gives the protein CASSISIAKNIQYF.

This clonotype was picked up many times. The chain employs TRBV20-1 and TRBJ2-1; the D is unclear. The V gene's germline CDR1 is DFQATT and CDR2 SNEGSKA (reference sequence). The CDR3 is 13 residues long. The V end was cut by 6 bases, the J end by 2 bases, with 11 bases between. CDR3 sequence: CSAPLPTYNEQFF. The CDR3 DNA sequence: TGCAGTGCGCCCCTTCCCACCTACAATGAGCAGTTCTTC.

This clonotype was seen repeatedly, ten times or more. The V call is TRBV7-2, the J call TRBJ1-1; D possibly corresponds to TRBD1 (5 bases). V gave up 3 bases and J gave up 0 bases, with 11 bases separating them. The germline V gene encodes CDR1 SGHTA and CDR2 FQGNSA. The CDR3 has 15 residues. CDR3 DNA: TGTGCCAGCAGCTTGGGGACGGTCATGAACACTGAAGCTTTCTTT. Translation gives CASSLGTVMNTEAFF.

The sample holds a few counts of this clonotype. The J gene is TRBJ2-7, the V gene TRBV10-3; 9 bases fit TRBD1. In germline, CDR1 is ENHRY, CDR2 SYGVKD. The CDR3 runs 14 residues. With V trimmed by 4 bases and J by 2 bases, 3 bases remained unmatched. CDR3 protein: CAISGTGAPYEQYF. The CDR3 coding sequence is TGTGCCATCAGTGGGACAGGGGCCCCCTACGAGCAGTACTTC.

This clonotype has only a few counts. The rearrangement joins TRBV7-2 to TRBJ1-2; the D gene is possibly TRBD1 (5 bases). This CDR3 has 13 amino acids. The ends were cut back, 1 base at V and 4 bases at J, with 7 bases in the middle. Germline assignment: CDR1 SGHTA and CDR2 FQGNSA. DNA of the CDR3: TGTGCCAGCAGCTTAGTGACAGCCTATGGCTACACCTTC. This gives the protein CASSLVTAYGYTF.

This clonotype was counted between two and nine times. The V and J genes are TRBV5-1 and TRBJ2-1; D is ambiguous. Per germline, CDR1 SGHRS and CDR2 YFSETQ. This CDR3 is 15 amino acids long. Trimming stripped 1 base from V and 5 bases from J, with 13 bases between. The CDR3 DNA sequence: TGCGCCAGCAGCTTGTCAAGCCTAGGGCACAATGAGCAGTTCTTC. Translated: CASSLSSLGHNEQFF.